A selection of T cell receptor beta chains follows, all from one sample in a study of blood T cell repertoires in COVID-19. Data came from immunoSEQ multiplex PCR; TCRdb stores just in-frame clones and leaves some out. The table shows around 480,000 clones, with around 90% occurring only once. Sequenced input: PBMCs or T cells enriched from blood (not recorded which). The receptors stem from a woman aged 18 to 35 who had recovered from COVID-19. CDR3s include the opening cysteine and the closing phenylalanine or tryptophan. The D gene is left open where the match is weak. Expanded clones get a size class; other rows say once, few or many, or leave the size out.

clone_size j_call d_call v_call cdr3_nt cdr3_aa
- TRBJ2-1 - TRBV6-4 TGTGCCAGCAGGGGGGACTCCTGGATTAGCTCCTACAATGAGCAGTTCTTC CASRGDSWISSYNEQFF
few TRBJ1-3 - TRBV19 TGTGCCAGTACCCGAGGGAGGGACTCTGGAAACACCATATATTTT CASTRGRDSGNTIYF
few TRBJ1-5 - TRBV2 TGTGCCAGCAGTGAACTGGGGGCAGGAGGGCCCCAGCATTTT CASSELGAGGPQHF
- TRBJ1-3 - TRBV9 TGTGCCAGCAGCGTAGACCAGGGCTCTGGAAACACCATATATTTT CASSVDQGSGNTIYF
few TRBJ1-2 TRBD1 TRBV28 TGTGCCAGCACCTGGACAGGGCATGATAACTATGGCTACACCTTC CASTWTGHDNYGYTF
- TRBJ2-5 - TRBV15 TGTGCCACCAGCCCACGCCGGGAAGAGACCCAGTACTTC CATSPRREETQYF
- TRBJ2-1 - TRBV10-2 TGCGCCAGCAGTTCCGGGGGTTACAATGAGCAGTTCTTC CASSSGGYNEQFF
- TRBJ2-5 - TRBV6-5 TGTGCCAGCAGTCGGGCAACCGGGACTCAAGAGACCCAGTACTTC CASSRATGTQETQYF
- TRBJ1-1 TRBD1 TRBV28 TGTGCCAGCAGCCGACAGGGAAACACTGAAGCTTTCTTT CASSRQGNTEAFF
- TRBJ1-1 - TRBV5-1 TGCGCCAGCAGCTCGGTTGGGGCTGTTTTAGCTGTGCCTATGAACACTGAAGCTTTCTTT CASSSVGAVLAVPMNTEAFF
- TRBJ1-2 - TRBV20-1 TGCAGTGCCCCACAATCCTATGGCTACACCTTC CSAPQSYGYTF
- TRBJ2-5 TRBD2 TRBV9 TGTGCCAGCAGCGTCCAAGCGGGGGTGGAGACCCAGTACTTC CASSVQAGVETQYF
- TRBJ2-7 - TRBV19 TGTGCCAGTAGTATGGGGACTGGGGACCCATGCATCTTC CASSMGTGDPCIF
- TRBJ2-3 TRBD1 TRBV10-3 TGTGCCATCAGTGAGACAAGACAGGGGGGAAGATCAGATACGCAGTATTTT CAISETRQGGRSDTQYF
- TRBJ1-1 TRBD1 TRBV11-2 TGTGCCAGCAGCTTACCCCGGGACAGGGGTCGTGGGACTGAAGCTTTCTTT CASSLPRDRGRGTEAFF
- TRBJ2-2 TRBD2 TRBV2 TGTGCCAGCAGTGGACTAGCGGGGATCGGGGAGCTGTTTTTT CASSGLAGIGELFF
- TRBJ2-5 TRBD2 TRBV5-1 TGCGCCAGCAGCTTTCCGAGCGGGGGCCAAGAGACCCAGTACTTC CASSFPSGGQETQYF
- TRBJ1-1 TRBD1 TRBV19 TGTGCCAGTAGTGGACAGGGGATTGAAGCTTTCTTT CASSGQGIEAFF